This TCR beta chain was sequenced during a study of blood T cell repertoires in COVID-19. About the research overall: COVID-19 samples, acute and convalescent, were from the United States, Italy and Spain. The cDNA or gDNA used as material had been derived from T cells, B-cell-depleted T cells, or PBMCs.

This CDR3 is built from 14 residues. V lost 5 bases, J lost 8 bases, and 11 bases stayed unmatched. Germline assignment: CDR1 MNHEY and CDR2 SVGAGI. In the original workflow: Reference gene primer amplification gave estimated nucleated cell counts. Sequencing used immunoSEQ multiplex PCR; TCRdb keeps in-frame clones, though not all of them. The V and J calls and clone size are taken from that table; D and trimming were inferred from the DNA. Of 250,000 to 300,000 clones in the sample, about 86% were seen once. V is TRBV6-5 and J is TRBJ1-2; 7 positions match TRBD1. The specimen was peripheral blood. The clonotype was recovered from an older woman with active or convalescent COVID-19. CDR3 DNA: TGTGCCAGCAGTCACCAACAGGGGATTGAGGGCTACACCTTC. This codes for CASSHQQGIEGYTF.